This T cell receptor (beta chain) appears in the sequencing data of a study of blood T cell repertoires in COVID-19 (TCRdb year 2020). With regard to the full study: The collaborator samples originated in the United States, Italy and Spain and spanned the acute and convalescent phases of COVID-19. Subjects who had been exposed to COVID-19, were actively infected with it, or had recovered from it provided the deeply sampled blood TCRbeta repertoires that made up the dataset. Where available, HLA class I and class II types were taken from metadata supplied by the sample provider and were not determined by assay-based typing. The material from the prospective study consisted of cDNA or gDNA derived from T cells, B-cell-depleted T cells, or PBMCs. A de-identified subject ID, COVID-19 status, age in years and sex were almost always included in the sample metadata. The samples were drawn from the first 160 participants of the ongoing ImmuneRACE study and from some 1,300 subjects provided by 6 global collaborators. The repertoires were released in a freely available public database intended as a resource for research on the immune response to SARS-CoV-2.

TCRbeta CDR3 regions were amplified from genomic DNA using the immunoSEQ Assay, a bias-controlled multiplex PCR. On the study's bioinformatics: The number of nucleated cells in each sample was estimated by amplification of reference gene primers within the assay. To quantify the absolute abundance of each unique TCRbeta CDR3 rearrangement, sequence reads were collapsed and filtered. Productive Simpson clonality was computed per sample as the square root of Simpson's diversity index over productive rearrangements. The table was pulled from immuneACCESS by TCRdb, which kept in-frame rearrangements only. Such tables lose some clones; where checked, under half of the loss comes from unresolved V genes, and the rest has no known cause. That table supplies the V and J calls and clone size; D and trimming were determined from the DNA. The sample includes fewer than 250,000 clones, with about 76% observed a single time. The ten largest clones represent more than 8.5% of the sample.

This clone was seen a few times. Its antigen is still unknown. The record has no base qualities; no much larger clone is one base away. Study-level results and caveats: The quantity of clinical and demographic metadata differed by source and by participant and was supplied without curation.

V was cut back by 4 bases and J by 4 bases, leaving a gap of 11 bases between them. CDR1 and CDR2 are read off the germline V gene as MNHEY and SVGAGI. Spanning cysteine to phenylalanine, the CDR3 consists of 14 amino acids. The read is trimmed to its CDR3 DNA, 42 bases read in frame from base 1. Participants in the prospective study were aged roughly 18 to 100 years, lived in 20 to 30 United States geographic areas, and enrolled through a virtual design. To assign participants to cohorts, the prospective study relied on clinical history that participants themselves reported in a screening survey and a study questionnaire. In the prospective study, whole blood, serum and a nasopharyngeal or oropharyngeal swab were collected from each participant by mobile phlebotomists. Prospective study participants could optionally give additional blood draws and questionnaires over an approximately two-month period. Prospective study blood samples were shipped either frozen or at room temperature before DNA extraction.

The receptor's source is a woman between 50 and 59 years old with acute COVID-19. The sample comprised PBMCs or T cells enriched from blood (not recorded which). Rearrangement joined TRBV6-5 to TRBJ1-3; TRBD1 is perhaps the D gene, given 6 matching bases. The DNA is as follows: TGTGCCAGCAGTTCTGGGGGCGACGGAAACACCATATATTTT. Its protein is CASSSGGDGNTIYF.